This T cell receptor (beta chain) is drawn from a study of blood T cell repertoires in COVID-19. Across the whole study: The United States, Italy and Spain were the sources of the acute and convalescent COVID-19 samples.

The CDR3 length is 15 residues. V was trimmed by 4 bases and J by 2 bases, leaving 14 bases between them. Germline CDR1 and CDR2: SGHNT and YYREEE (reference sequence). Method: immunoSEQ multiplex PCR; TCRdb's copy keeps in-frame clones and lacks some. This table holds a few hundred thousand clones, approximately 86% found once. The sequenced material came from peripheral blood. The chain couples TRBV5-4 to TRBJ2-3; perhaps TRBD1 as D (6 bases). This clonotype originated in a middle-aged man who had recovered from COVID-19. CDR3 sequence reads: CASSPGQFPTDTQYF. DNA for the CDR3: TGTGCCAGCAGCCCAGGACAGTTCCCCACAGATACGCAGTATTTT.